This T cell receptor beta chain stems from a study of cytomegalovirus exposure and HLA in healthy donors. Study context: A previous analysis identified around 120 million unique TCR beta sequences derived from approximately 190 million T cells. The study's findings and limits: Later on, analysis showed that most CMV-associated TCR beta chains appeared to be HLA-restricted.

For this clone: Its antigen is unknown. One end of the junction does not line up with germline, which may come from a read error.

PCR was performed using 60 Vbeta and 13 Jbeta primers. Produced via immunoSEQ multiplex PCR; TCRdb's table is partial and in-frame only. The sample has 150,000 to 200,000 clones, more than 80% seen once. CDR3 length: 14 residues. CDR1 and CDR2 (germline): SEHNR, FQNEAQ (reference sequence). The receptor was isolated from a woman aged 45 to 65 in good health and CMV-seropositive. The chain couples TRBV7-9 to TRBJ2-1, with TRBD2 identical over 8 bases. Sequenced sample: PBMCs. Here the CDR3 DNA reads TGTTCCAGCAGCCAAGGGACTAGTTTCAATGAGCAGTTCTTC. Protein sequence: CSSSQGTSFNEQFF.